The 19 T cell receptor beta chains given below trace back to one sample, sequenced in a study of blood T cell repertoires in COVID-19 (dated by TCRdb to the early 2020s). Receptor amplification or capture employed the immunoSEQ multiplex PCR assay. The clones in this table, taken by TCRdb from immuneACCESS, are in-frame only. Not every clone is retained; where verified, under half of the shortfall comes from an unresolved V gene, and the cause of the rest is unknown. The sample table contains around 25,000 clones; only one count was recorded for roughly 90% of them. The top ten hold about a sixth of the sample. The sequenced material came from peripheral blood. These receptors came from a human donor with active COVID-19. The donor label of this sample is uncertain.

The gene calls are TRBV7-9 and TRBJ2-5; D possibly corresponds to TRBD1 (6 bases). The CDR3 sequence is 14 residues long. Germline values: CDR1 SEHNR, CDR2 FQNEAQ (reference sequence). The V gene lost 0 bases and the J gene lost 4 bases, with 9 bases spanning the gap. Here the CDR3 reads CASSLAAGVETQYF. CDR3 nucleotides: TGTGCCAGCAGCTTAGCGGCAGGGGTAGAGACCCAGTACTTC.

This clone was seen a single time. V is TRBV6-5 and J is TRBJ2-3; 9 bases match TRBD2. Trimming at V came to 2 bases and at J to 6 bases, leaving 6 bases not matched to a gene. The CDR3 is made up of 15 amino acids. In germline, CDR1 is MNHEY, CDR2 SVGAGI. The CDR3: CASSYTGLARDTQYF. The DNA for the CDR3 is TGTGCCAGCAGTTACACGGGACTAGCAAGGGATACGCAGTATTTT.

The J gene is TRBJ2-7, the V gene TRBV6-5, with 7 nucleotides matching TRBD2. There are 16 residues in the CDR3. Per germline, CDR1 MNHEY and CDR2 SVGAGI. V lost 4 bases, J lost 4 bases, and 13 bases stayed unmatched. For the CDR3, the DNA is TGTGCCAGCAGTTGGGGAAGAGGCGGGAGCTCATACGAGCAGTACTTC. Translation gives CASSWGRGGSSYEQYF.

Here the CDR3 reads CASSPGTLEKLFF. CDR3 DNA: TGTGCCAGCAGCCCCGGGACACTTGAAAAACTGTTTTTT. This sequence joins TRBV7-2 and TRBJ1-4; D may be TRBD1 (6 bases). V lost 5 bases, J lost 7 bases, and 11 bases lay in between. Germline V gives CDR1 SGHTA, CDR2 FQGNSA. The CDR3 consists of 13 residues.

This CDR3 is CASSSMTLLAATNEKLFF. Here the CDR3 DNA reads TGTGCCAGCAGCTCTATGACCCTCCTAGCTGCAACTAATGAAAAACTGTTTTTT. This chain links TRBV7-8 with TRBJ1-4, with D uncertain. V was pared by 4 bases and J by 0 bases, with 18 bases between. This CDR3 is built from 18 residues. Germline V lookup: CDR1 SGHVS, CDR2 FQNEAQ.

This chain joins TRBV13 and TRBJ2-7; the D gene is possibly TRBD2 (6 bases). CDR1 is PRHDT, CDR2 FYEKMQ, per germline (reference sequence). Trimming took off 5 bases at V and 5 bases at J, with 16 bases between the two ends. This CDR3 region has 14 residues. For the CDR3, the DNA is TGTGCCAGCAGCGAAACCGGGACTCCCCACGAGCAGTACTTC. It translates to CASSETGTPHEQYF.

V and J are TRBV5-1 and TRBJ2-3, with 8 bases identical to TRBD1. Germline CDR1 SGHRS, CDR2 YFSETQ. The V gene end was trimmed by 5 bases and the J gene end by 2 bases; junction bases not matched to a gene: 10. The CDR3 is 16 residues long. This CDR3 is CASRFAGQGSTDTQYF. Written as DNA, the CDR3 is TGCGCCAGCAGGTTCGCCGGACAGGGTTCCACAGATACGCAGTATTTT. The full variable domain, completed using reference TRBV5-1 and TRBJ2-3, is KAGVTQTPRYLIKTRGQQVTLSCSPISGHRSVSWYQQTPGQGLQFLFEYFSETQRNKGNFPGRFSGRQFSNSRSEMNVSTLELGDSALYLCASRFAGQGSTDTQYFGPGTRLTVL.

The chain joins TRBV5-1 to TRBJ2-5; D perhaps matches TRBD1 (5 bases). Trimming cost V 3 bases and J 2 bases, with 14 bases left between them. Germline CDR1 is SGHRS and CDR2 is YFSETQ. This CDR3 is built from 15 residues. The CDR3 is CASSSGPNPQETQYF. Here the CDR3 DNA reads TGCGCCAGCAGCTCAGGGCCGAACCCTCAAGAGACCCAGTACTTC. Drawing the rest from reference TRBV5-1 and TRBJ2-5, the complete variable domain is KAGVTQTPRYLIKTRGQQVTLSCSPISGHRSVSWYQQTPGQGLQFLFEYFSETQRNKGNFPGRFSGRQFSNSRSEMNVSTLELGDSALYLCASSSGPNPQETQYFGPGTRLLVL.

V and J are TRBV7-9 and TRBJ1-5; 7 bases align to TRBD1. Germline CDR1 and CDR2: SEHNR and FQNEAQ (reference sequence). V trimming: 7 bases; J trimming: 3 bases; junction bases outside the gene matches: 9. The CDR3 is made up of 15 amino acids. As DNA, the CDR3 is TGTGCCAGCACCGCGGAGGGGACAGTCAATCAGCCCCAGCATTTT. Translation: CASTAEGTVNQPQHF.

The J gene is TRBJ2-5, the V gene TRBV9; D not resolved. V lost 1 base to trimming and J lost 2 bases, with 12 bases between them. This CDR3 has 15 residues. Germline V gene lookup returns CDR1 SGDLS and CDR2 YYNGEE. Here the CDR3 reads CASSVNPDGQETQYF. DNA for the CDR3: TGTGCCAGCAGCGTAAACCCCGACGGGCAAGAGACCCAGTACTTC.

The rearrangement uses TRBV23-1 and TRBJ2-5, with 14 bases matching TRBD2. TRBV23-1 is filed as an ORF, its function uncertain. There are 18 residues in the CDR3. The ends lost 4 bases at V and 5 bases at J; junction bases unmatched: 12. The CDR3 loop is CASSPGGTSGSAGETQYF. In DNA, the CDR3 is TGCGCCAGCAGTCCCGGCGGGACTAGCGGGAGTGCAGGCGAGACCCAGTACTTC.

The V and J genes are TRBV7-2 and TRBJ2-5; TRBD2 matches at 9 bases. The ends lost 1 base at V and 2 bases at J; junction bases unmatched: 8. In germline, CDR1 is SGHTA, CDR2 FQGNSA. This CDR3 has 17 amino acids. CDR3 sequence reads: CASSLGAAGGPQETQYF. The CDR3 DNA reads TGTGCCAGCAGCTTAGGGGCAGCGGGGGGTCCTCAAGAGACCCAGTACTTC.

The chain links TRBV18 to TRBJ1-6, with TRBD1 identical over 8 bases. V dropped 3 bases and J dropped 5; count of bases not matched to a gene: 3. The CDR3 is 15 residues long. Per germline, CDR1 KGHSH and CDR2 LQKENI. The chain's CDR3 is CASSPGQGDNSPLHF. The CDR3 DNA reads TGTGCCAGCTCACCTGGACAGGGAGATAATTCACCCCTCCACTTT.

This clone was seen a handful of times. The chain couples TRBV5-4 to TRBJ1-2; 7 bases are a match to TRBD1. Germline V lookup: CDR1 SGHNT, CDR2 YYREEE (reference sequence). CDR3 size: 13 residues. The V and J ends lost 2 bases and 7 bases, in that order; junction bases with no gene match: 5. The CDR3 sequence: CASSLSPGGGYTF. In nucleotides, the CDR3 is TGTGCCAGCAGCTTATCCCCAGGGGGTGGCTACACCTTC. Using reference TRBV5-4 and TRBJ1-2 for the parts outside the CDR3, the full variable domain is ETGVTQSPTHLIKTRGQQVTLRCSSQSGHNTVSWYQQALGQGPQFIFQYYREEENGRGNFPPRFSGLQFPNYSSELNVNALELDDSALYLCASSLSPGGGYTFGSGTRLTVV.

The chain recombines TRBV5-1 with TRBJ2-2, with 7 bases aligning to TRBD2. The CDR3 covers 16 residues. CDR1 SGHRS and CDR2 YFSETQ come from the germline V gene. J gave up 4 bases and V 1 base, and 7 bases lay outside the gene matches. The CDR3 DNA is TGCGCCAGCAGCTTGAGCGGGGCCATCTCCACCGGGGAGCTGTTTTTT. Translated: CASSLSGAISTGELFF.

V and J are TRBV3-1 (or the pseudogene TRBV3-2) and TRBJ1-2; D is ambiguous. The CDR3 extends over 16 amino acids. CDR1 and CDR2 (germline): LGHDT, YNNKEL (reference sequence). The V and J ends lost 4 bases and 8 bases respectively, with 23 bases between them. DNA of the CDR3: TGTGCCAGCAGCCCGACTATTAAATTAAGGGATTTAGGCTACACCTTC. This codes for CASSPTIKLRDLGYTF.

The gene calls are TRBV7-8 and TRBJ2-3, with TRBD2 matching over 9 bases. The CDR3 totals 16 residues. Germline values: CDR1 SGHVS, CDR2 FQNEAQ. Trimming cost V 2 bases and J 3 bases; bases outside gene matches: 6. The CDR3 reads CASSLRLAVWTDTQYF. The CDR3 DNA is TGTGCCAGCAGCTTAAGACTAGCGGTATGGACAGATACGCAGTATTTT.

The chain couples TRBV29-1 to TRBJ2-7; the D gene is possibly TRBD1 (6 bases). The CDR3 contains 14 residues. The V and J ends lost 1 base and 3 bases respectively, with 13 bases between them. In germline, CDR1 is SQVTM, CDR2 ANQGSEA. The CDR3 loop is CSVEVPGHGYEQYF. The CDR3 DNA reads TGCAGCGTTGAAGTCCCGGGACACGGCTACGAGCAGTACTTC.

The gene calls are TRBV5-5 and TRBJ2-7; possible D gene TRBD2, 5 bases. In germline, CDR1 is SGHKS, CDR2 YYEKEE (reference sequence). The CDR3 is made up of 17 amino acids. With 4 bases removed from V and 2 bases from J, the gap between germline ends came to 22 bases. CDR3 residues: CASSRTGSGVHTYEQYF. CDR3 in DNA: TGTGCCAGCAGCCGCACCGGGTCCGGGGTCCACACCTACGAGCAGTACTTC.